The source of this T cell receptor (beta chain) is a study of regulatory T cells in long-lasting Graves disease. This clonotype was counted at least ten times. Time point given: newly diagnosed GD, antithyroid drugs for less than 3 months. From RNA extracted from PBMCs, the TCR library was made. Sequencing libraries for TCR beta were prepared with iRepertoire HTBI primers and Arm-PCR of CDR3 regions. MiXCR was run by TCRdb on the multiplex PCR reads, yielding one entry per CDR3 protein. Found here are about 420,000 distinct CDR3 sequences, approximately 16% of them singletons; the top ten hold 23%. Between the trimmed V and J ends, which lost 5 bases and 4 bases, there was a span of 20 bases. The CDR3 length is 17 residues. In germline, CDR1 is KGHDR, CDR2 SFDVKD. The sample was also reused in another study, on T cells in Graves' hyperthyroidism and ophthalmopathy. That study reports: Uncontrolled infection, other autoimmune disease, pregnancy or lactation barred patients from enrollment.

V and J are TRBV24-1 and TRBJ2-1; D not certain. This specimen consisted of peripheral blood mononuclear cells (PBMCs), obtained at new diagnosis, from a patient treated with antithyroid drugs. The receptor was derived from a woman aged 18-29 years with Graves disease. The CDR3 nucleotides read TGTGCCACCAGTGGCCTGGCGAAAAACAATAAATACAATGAGCAGTTCTTC. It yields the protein CATSGLAKNNKYNEQFF.